Below, 21 T cell receptor beta chains from the same sample are listed, as sequenced in a study of blood T cell repertoires in COVID-19. Assay used: immunoSEQ multiplex PCR; TCRdb lists only in-frame clones, some missing. The profile covers hundreds of thousands of clones, with roughly 85% appearing a single time and more than 4.5% taken by the ten largest. Sequenced: peripheral blood. The receptors derive from a man between 50 and 59 years old with active or convalescent COVID-19.

This clone has a handful of counts. The chain joins TRBV11-2 to TRBJ2-4; the match to TRBD1 covers 7 bases. Trimming took 6 bases from V and 0 from J; bases not matched to a gene: 2. In germline, CDR1 is SGHAT, CDR2 FQNNGV. The CDR3 sequence is 14 residues long. The DNA for the CDR3 is TGTGCCAGCAGTACAGGGGTAGCCAAAAACATTCAGTACTTC. Its translation is CASSTGVAKNIQYF.

V is TRBV7-7 and J is TRBJ2-7; 7 nucleotides line up with TRBD1. This CDR3 is built from 15 residues. CDR1 SSHAT and CDR2 FNYEAQ come from the germline V gene (reference sequence). V was pared by 5 bases and J by 2 bases, with 9 bases of the junction left unmatched. CDR3 sequence: CASSPRQGVTYEQYF. DNA for the CDR3: TGTGCCAGCAGCCCCCGACAGGGAGTCACCTACGAGCAGTACTTC.

V and J are TRBV5-6 and TRBJ1-1; possible D gene TRBD1, 5 bases. Trimming took off 2 bases at V and 7 bases at J, with 9 bases between the two ends. The CDR3 spans 12 residues. In germline, CDR1 is SGHDT, CDR2 YYEEEE. The CDR3 coding sequence is TGTGCCAGCAGCTTTACAGGAAATGAAGCTTTCTTT. Protein product: CASSFTGNEAFF.

The chain recombines TRBV19 with TRBJ1-4; 8 bases match TRBD1. This CDR3 spans 15 amino acids. Germline V gene sequence: CDR1 LNHDA, CDR2 SQIVND (reference sequence). V was clipped by 6 bases and J by 4 bases; unmatched bases: 7. The CDR3 sequence is CASSSTGGVNEKLFF. CDR3 DNA: TGTGCCAGTAGCTCTACAGGGGGAGTTAATGAAAAACTGTTTTTT.

This chain connects TRBV7-9 to TRBJ2-1; possibly TRBD1 for D (5 bases). The CDR3 totals 14 residues. Looked up from germline, CDR1 is SEHNR and CDR2 is FQNEAQ (reference sequence). V dropped 5 bases and J dropped 5 bases, with 13 bases sitting between them. The CDR3 DNA reads TGTGCCAGCAGCCAATTGGGGCTGCACAATGAGCAGTTCTTC. This gives the protein CASSQLGLHNEQFF.

J is TRBJ2-7 and V is TRBV5-5; 15 bases align to TRBD2. Germline trimming cut 4 bases from V and 2 bases from J; bases unmatched to any gene: 7. Germline lookup yields CDR1 SGHKS and CDR2 YYEKEE (reference sequence). This CDR3 is 17 amino acids long. The CDR3: CASSPGLAGGSPYEQYF. CDR3 coding DNA: TGTGCCAGCAGCCCGGGACTAGCGGGAGGTTCACCCTACGAGCAGTACTTC.

This chain links TRBV11-2 with TRBJ2-1; no reliable D call. V was cut by 1 base and J by 7 bases, with 17 bases left in between. The CDR3 runs 16 residues. The germline V gene encodes CDR1 SGHAT and CDR2 FQNNGV. The CDR3 sequence: CASSLVSRSRRNEQFF. CDR3 nucleotide sequence: TGTGCCAGCAGCTTAGTGTCGAGGTCTAGGCGGAATGAGCAGTTCTTC.

The chain carries TRBV4-2 and TRBJ1-2; 10 bases align to TRBD1. CDR1 is LGHNA and CDR2 is YNFKEQ in the germline V gene. V was pared by 3 bases and J by 0 bases, with 7 bases of the junction left unmatched. This CDR3 is built from 17 residues. CDR3 nucleotides: TGTGCCAGCAGCCAGACAGGGGGCGCGCGAGCTAACTATGGCTACACCTTC. Translation: CASSQTGGARANYGYTF.

This chain connects TRBV27 to TRBJ1-1; 8 bases are shared with TRBD1. V trimming: 6 bases; J trimming: 1 base; junction bases outside the gene matches: 10. This CDR3 region has 16 residues. CDR1 and CDR2 (germline): MNHEY, SMNVEV (reference sequence). DNA of the CDR3: TGTGCCAGCAGCTCCCTCGGGACAGGATCGAACACTGAAGCTTTCTTT. Translating it yields CASSSLGTGSNTEAFF.

This clone occurred once. The CDR3: CASSPRAGELFF. For the CDR3, the DNA is TGTGCCAGCAGCCCGAGGGCCGGGGAGCTGTTTTTT. The J gene is TRBJ2-2, the V gene TRBV3-1 (or the pseudogene TRBV3-2), with D possibly matching TRBD2 (5 bases). The germline gives CDR1 LGHDT, CDR2 YNNKEL (reference sequence). CDR3 length: 12 residues. V was clipped by 4 bases and J by 6 bases, with 6 bases between them.

The chain employs TRBV5-1 and TRBJ1-1, with D uncertain. This CDR3 is built from 20 residues. Germline-derived CDR1 and CDR2 are SGHRS and YFSETQ. Between the trimmed V and J ends, which lost 4 bases and 1 base, there was a span of 29 bases. In DNA, the CDR3 is TGCGCCAGCAGCCCAAAAATTCCAGACCAGGCTCGGGGAAAGAACACTGAAGCTTTCTTT. Protein: CASSPKIPDQARGKNTEAFF.

The chain has TRBV6-2 or TRBV6-3 and TRBJ2-3; 13 nucleotides line up with TRBD2. CDR1 and CDR2 (germline): MNHEY, SVGEGT. Trimming took 5 bases from V and 3 from J; bases not matched to a gene: 17. The CDR3 length is 20 residues. This CDR3 is CASSLGLAGDSLHATDTQYF. CDR3 sequence (DNA): TGTGCCAGCAGTCTCGGACTAGCGGGAGATTCTCTACACGCTACAGATACGCAGTATTTT.

The chain is built from TRBV7-2 and TRBJ2-1, with TRBD1 identical over 7 bases. This CDR3 is 15 amino acids long. From germline, CDR1 is SGHTA and CDR2 FQGNSA. V lost 2 bases and J lost 6; bases outside the gene matches: 7. CDR3 amino acids: CASSLLGQTINEQFF. DNA of the CDR3: TGTGCCAGCAGCTTATTGGGACAGACCATCAATGAGCAGTTCTTC. The full variable domain, completed using reference TRBV7-2 and TRBJ2-1, is GAGVSQSPSNKVTEKGKDVELRCDPISGHTALYWYRQSLGQGLEFLIYFQGNSAPDKSGLPSDRFSAERTGGSVSTLTIQRTQQEDSAVYLCASSLLGQTINEQFFGPGTRLTVL.

The V and J genes are TRBV14 and TRBJ2-7; 7 bases are shared with TRBD1. Unmatched junction bases numbered 14, after V lost 3 bases and J lost 0 bases. Germline V gives CDR1 SGHDN, CDR2 FVKESK. CDR3 size: 18 residues. CDR3 nucleotide sequence: TGTGCCAGCAGCCACCAGACGAGACCGGGACAGCTCTCCTACGAGCAGTACTTC. It specifies CASSHQTRPGQLSYEQYF.

The CDR3 coding sequence is TGCGCCAGCAGCCGAGGTAGGAGGAATGAAAAACTGTTTTTT. Translated: CASSRGRRNEKLFF. V gene TRBV4-1 combines with J gene TRBJ1-4; unclear D gene. This CDR3 spans 14 amino acids. Germline CDR1 and CDR2: MGHRA and YSYEKL. V lost 4 bases and J 5 bases, leaving 11 bases between the germline ends.

The J gene is TRBJ1-1, the V gene TRBV18; 8 nucleotides match TRBD1. This CDR3 has 17 amino acids. V shed 4 bases, J shed 7 bases, and the junction held 17 bases outside the gene matches. CDR1 is KGHSH and CDR2 is LQKENI in the germline V gene. CDR3 loop: CASSLNIGQGVNHEAFF. In nucleotides, the CDR3 is TGTGCCAGCTCACTCAATATAGGACAGGGAGTAAACCATGAAGCTTTCTTT.

The rearrangement joins TRBV20-1 to TRBJ1-1; no definite D call. Germline CDR1 reads DFQATT; CDR2 reads SNEGSKA (reference sequence). V dropped 3 bases and J dropped 1 base, with 6 bases sitting between them. The CDR3 loop spans 12 amino acids. CDR3 sequence reads: CSASHKNTEAFF. DNA of the CDR3: TGCAGTGCTAGTCACAAGAACACTGAAGCTTTCTTT.

V gene TRBV7-2 combines with J gene TRBJ2-7, with TRBD1 identical over 7 bases. After removal of 6 bases from V and 5 bases from J, the junction contained 10 bases not matched to a gene. Germline lookup yields CDR1 SGHTA and CDR2 FQGNSA. The CDR3 contains 14 residues. The CDR3 DNA follows: TGTGCCAGCAGTTGGAGACAGGGTGAGGACGAGCAGTACTTC. Translated: CASSWRQGEDEQYF.

The gene calls are TRBV5-1 and TRBJ1-5; D is undetermined. Germline V gene data show CDR1 as SGHRS and CDR2 as YFSETQ. CDR3 length equals 15 residues. Trimming stripped 0 bases from V and 4 bases from J, with 11 bases between. CDR3 loop: CASSLESGRNQPQHF. DNA of the CDR3: TGCGCCAGCAGCTTGGAGTCTGGGAGGAATCAGCCCCAGCATTTT.

This chain uses TRBV19 with TRBJ1-6, with 9 bases identical to TRBD1. V was clipped by 6 bases and J by 8 bases; unmatched bases: 23. The germline V gene has CDR1 LNHDA and CDR2 SQIVND (reference sequence). This CDR3 spans 20 amino acids. The CDR3 DNA sequence: TGTGCCAGTAGGGCCCGGCATGATTTATGGACAGGGGTGTATCATTCACCCCTCCACTTT. Translating gives CASRARHDLWTGVYHSPLHF. The complete variable domain, with remaining parts taken from reference TRBV19 and TRBJ1-6, reads DGGITQSPKYLFRKEGQNVTLSCEQNLNHDAMYWYRQDPGQGLRLIYYSQIVNDFQKGDIAEGYSVSREKKESFPLTVTSAQKNPTAFYLCASRARHDLWTGVYHSPLHFGNGTRLTVT.

In DNA form, the CDR3 reads TGTGCCAGTAGGCCAGGACAGGCCTCCTACAATGAGCAGTTCTTC. Translated, it gives CASRPGQASYNEQFF. The chain recombines TRBV19 with TRBJ2-1; 7 bases map to TRBD1. From germline, CDR1 is LNHDA and CDR2 SQIVND (reference sequence). J was trimmed by 0 bases and V by 6 bases; bases with no gene match: 5. The CDR3 consists of 15 residues.